This T cell receptor beta chain was sequenced in a study of spatial heterogeneity in lung cancer. Study findings and constraints: Tumor mutation count correlated with how many alpha and beta TCRs expanded intratumorally.

There are many counts of this clonotype. Its specificity is unknown. Stated time point: sample taken at primary tumor resection. The library protocol tagged each TCR cDNA with a unique molecular identifier. A single record per CDR3 protein comes from TCRdb applying MiXCR to the 5' RACE reads. Of approximately 16,000 distinct CDR3 sequences in the sample, approximately 7% were seen once. This clonotype was obtained from a female donor with early-stage non-small cell lung cancer. The specimen was lung tumor tissue, collected at surgery.

The DNA for the CDR3 is TGCAGTGCTAGAGAGTTCCTCCGAGTGAGCACAGATACGCAGTATTTT. It yields the protein CSAREFLRVSTDTQYF. The chain is built from TRBV20-1 and TRBJ2-3; no reliable D call. The V end lost 0 bases, the J end lost 0 bases, and 13 bases lay between the germline ends. CDR1 is DFQATT, CDR2 SNEGSKA, per germline (reference sequence). The CDR3 has 16 residues.